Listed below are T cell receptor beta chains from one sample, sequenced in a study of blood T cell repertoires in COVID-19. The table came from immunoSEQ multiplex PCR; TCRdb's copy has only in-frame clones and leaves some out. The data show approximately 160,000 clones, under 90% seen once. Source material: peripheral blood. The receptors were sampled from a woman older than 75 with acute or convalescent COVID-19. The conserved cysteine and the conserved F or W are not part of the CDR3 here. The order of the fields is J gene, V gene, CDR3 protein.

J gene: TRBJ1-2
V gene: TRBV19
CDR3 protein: ASSKAPGDYT

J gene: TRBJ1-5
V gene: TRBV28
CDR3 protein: AGGGTGFNQPQH

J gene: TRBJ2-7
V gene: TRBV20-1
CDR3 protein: SASPSGSKDEQY

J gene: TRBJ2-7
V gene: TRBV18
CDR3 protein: ASSPTTYEQY

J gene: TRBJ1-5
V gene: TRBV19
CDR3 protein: ASSAAGTAQTQPQH

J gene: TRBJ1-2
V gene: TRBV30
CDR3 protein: AWSVYRTNYGYT

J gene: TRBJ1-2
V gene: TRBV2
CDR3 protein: ASSEGGWGYT

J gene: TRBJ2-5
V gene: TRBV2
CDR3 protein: ASSFTGTGQETQY

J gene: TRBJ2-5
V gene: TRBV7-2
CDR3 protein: ASSPDRGAQETQY

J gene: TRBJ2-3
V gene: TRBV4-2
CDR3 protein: ASSRPGTSGGYTDTQY

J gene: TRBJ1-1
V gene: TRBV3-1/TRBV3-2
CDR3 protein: ASSQAIGGRTEAF

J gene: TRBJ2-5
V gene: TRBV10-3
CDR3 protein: AISGRTSGRDRSETQY

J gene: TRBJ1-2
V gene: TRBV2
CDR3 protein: ASKSNRDSR

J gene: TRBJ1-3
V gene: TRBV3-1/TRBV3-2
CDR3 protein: ASSKGEDTIY

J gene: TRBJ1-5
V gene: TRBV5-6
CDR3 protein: ATGRWGVQPQH

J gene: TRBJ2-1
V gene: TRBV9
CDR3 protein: ASALGSSYNEQF

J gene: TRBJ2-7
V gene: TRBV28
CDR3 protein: ASRTSGRLSLSYEQY

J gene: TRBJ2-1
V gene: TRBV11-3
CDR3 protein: ASSSHRVGEQF

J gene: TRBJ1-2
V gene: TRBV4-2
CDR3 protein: ASSQDAGTRRYGYT

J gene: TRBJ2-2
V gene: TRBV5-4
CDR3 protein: ASSSTGSAGELF

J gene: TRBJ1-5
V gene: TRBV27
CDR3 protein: ASSSGGVQGRNQPQH

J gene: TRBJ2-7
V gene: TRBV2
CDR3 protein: ASAEWSYEQY

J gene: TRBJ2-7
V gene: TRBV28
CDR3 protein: ASSSRLYEQY

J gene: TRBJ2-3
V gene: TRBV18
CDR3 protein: ASSRGQADKSKDTQY

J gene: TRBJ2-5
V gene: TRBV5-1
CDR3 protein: ASRGDRAQETQY

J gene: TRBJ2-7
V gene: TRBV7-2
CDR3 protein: ASSPLTSGVSSEQY

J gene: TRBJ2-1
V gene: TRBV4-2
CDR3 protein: ASSQDSWSRSYNEQF

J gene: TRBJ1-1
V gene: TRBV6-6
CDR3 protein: ACELYGTGEAF

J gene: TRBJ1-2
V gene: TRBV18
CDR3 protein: ASSPPGQSYGYT

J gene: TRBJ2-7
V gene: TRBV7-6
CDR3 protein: ASSFSAYRDRGREQY

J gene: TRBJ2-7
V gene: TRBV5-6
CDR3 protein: ASSLDGTTYEQY

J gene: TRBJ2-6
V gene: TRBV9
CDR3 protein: ASSARTGAGANVLT

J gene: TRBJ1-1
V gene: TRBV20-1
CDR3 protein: SASRPTGNTEAF

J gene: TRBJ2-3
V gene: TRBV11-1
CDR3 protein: ASSDRDRGRDTQY

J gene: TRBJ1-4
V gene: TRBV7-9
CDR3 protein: ASSLGAGRREKLF

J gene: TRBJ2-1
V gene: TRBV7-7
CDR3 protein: ASSLEAGRGHNEQF

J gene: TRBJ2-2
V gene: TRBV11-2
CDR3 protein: ASSLDYGGKLF

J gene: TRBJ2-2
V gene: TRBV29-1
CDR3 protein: SVGGGATGELF

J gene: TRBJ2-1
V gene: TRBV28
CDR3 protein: ASRKTGRYNEQF

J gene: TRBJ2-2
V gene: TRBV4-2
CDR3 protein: ASSHPAAGTGATGELF

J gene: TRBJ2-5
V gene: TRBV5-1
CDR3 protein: ASSLPGEETQY

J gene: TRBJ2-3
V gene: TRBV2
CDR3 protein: ASTTGGGYTQY

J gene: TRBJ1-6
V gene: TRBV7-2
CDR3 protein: ASSSKGGTLASPLH

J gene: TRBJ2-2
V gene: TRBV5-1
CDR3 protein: ASRDGQGTSNTGELF

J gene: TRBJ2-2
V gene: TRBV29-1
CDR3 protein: SVRTSGTGELF

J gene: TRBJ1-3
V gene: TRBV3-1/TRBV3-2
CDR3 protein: ASSPRGGGNTIY

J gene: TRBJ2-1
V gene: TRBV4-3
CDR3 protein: ASSQGVTSGGGNEQF

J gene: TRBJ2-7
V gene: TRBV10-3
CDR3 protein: AISVTTGGVHEQY

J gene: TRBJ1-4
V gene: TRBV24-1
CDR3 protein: ATSVDYRSWVKLF

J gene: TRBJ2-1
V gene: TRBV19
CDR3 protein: ASSISRLAGGNEQF